Each of the 3 T cell receptor beta chains below was sequenced from the same sample in a study of cytomegalovirus exposure and HLA in healthy donors. The PCR had 60 Vbeta and 13 Jbeta primers. TCRdb's copy holds only in-frame clones and misses some; the assay was immunoSEQ multiplex PCR. This repertoire shows more than 150,000 clones, 76% found once; its top ten account for around 1.5%. Sequences were obtained from PBMCs. These TCRs come from a man between 18 and 29 years old in good health and CMV-seronegative.

The chain employs TRBV6-9 and TRBJ2-2, with D possibly matching TRBD2 (5 bases). The CDR3 spans 15 residues. The V end was cut by 9 bases, the J end by 4 bases, with 18 bases between. Germline V gives CDR1 MNHGY, CDR2 SVAAGI. Here the CDR3 DNA reads TGTGCCAGACGAGGGTCGGGGAAAGCCACCGGGGAGCTGTTTTTT. Amino acid sequence: CARRGSGKATGELFF.

The J gene is TRBJ2-5, the V gene TRBV18; D gene ambiguous. This CDR3 comprises 13 residues. V lost 8 bases to trimming and J lost 5 bases, with 15 bases between them. Germline V lookup: CDR1 KGHSH, CDR2 LQKENI. In DNA, the CDR3 is TGTGCCAGCCCTCACCAATCCCAGGAGACCCAGTACTTC. Protein sequence: CASPHQSQETQYF.

This chain uses TRBV11-3 with TRBJ2-3; D is perhaps TRBD2 (7 bases). Deletions cut 5 bases from V and 3 bases from J, with 12 bases between. The CDR3 runs 14 residues. From germline, CDR1 is SGHNT and CDR2 YENEEA. The CDR3 region is CASSRGRGTDTQYF. CDR3 nucleotide sequence: TGTGCCAGCAGCCGAGGGAGGGGGACAGATACGCAGTATTTT.